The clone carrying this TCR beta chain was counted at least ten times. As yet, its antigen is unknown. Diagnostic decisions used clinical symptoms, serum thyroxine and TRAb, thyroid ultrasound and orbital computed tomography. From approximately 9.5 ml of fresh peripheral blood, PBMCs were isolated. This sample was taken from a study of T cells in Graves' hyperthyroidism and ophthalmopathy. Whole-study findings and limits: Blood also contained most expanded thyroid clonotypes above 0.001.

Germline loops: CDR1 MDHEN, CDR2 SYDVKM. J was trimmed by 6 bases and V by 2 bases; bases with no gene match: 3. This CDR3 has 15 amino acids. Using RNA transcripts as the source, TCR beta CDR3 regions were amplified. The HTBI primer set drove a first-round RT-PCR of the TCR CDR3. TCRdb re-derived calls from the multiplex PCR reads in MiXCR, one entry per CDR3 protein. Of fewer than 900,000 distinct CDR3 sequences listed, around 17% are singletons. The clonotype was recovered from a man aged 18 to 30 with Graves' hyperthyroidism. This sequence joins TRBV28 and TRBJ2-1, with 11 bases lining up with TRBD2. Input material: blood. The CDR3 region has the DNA TGTGCCAGCAGTTTACCGGGACTAGCGGTCAATGAGCAGTTCTTC. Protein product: CASSLPGLAVNEQFF.